This T cell receptor (beta chain) stems from a study of blood T cells in healthy people across ages. This CDR3 is built from 14 residues. J lost 6 bases, V lost 5 bases, and 7 bases had no gene match. CDR1 and CDR2 from the germline V gene are SGHAT and FQNNGV. The use of a sample-barcoded 5' primer and a J-beta primer mix characterized a second PCR of roughly 6 to 11 cycles. TCRdb analysed the 5' RACE reads with MiXCR anew, one entry per CDR3 protein. The sample has roughly 500,000 distinct CDR3 sequences; 24% are singletons. There are a few counts of this clonotype. The data also belong to a second study, concerning T cells of mothers and their children.

The origin of this receptor is a boy between 10 and 17 years old in good health. V gene TRBV11-2 combines with J gene TRBJ2-5; 9 bases match TRBD1. Sample: blood. In DNA, the CDR3 is TGTGCCAGCAGCCCTATGACAGGGGGGAAGACCCAGTACTTC. Translation gives CASSPMTGGKTQYF.